The source of this T cell receptor beta chain is a study of blood T cell repertoires in COVID-19. Study in general: Specimens from acute and convalescent COVID-19 originated in the United States, Italy and Spain. PBMCs, B-cell-depleted T cells, or T cells provided the cDNA or gDNA that made up the material.

Germline V gene data show CDR1 as MGHRA and CDR2 as YSYEKL. J gave up 6 bases and V 2 bases, and 5 bases lay outside the gene matches. This CDR3 has 15 amino acids. As originally analysed: Nucleated cell number was recorded as an estimate derived from reference gene primer amplification. Here immunoSEQ multiplex PCR was the method, and the copy in TCRdb shows in-frame clones only, minus some. Clone size and the V and J calls come from that table; the DNA yielded D and trimming. Found here are about 72,000 clones, less than 90% of them singletons; the top ten hold 18%. The chain employs TRBV4-1 and TRBJ1-5; TRBD1 aligns across 9 bases. The sequenced sample was peripheral blood. This receptor was obtained from a woman over 75 with acute or convalescent COVID-19. In DNA, the CDR3 is TGCGCCAGCAGCCAAAACAGGGGGCCAGGTCAGCCCCAGCATTTT. Translating gives CASSQNRGPGQPQHF.